The 17 T cell receptor beta chains below come from one sample, sequenced in a study of early T cells in non-severe SARS-CoV-2 infection. MiXCR, run by TCRdb on the 5' RACE reads, gives a single entry per CDR3 protein. The sample carries 81,000 or so distinct CDR3 sequences, 12% recorded once. The specimen sequenced was whole blood. These receptors were obtained from an adult who was a healthcare worker with PCR-confirmed SARS-CoV-2 infection or an uninfected control (not recorded which).

This clonotype was picked up a small number of times. The chain uses TRBV7-9 and TRBJ2-1; no definite D call. The CDR3 totals 14 residues. V was pared by 4 bases and J by 2 bases, with 9 bases between. Per germline, CDR1 SEHNR and CDR2 FQNEAQ (reference sequence). The CDR3 reads CASSSTKAYNEQFF. The CDR3 nucleotides read TGTGCCAGCAGCTCCACTAAAGCCTACAATGAGCAGTTCTTC.

As regards this clonotype: One end of the junction fails to match germline, which may point to a read error. This chain uses TRBV4-1 with TRBJ2-3, with 8 bases fitting TRBD2. Germline CDR1 MGHRA, CDR2 YSYEKL. The CDR3 is 15 residues long. CDR3 nucleotides: TGCGCCAGCAACCAAGCGGGAGTGGCGGCAGATACGCAGTATTTT. It yields the protein CASNQAGVAADTQYF.

This clonotype was seen repeatedly, ten times or more. The rearrangement uses TRBV29-1 and TRBJ2-7, with D unresolved. The germline V and J ends were trimmed by 6 bases and 5 bases, with 11 bases remaining between them. Germline V gene data show CDR1 as SQVTM and CDR2 as ANQGSEA. The CDR3 totals 11 residues. The CDR3 coding sequence is TGCAGCGTCGCCGTCAGAAACGAGCAGTACTTC. Its protein product is CSVAVRNEQYF.

The sample holds a few counts of this clonotype. V gene TRBV4-2 combines with J gene TRBJ1-1; 11 bases agree with TRBD1. The CDR3 length is 16 residues. V shed 0 bases, J shed 4 bases, and the junction held 4 bases outside the gene matches. The germline gives CDR1 LGHNA, CDR2 YNFKEQ. The CDR3 here is CASSQDWDRGGTEAFF. CDR3 nucleotide sequence: TGTGCCAGCAGCCAAGACTGGGACAGGGGGGGCACTGAAGCTTTCTTT.

This clonotype occurred many times. The chain links TRBV11-2 to TRBJ2-2; the match to TRBD1 covers 10 bases. The CDR3 contains 16 residues. Germline CDR1 SGHAT, CDR2 FQNNGV. The V gene end was trimmed by 4 bases and the J gene end by 4 bases; junction bases not matched to a gene: 6. In DNA, the CDR3 is TGTGCCAGCAGCTCCGACAGGGGGCACGGCACCGGGGAGCTGTTTTTT. Protein sequence: CASSSDRGHGTGELFF.

The table lists this clonotype with a few counts. The chain carries TRBV27 and TRBJ2-1; D may match TRBD1 or TRBD2 (6 bases each). This CDR3 spans 13 amino acids. CDR1 and CDR2 (germline): MNHEY, SMNVEV (reference sequence). V lost 4 bases to trimming and J lost 12 bases, with 16 bases between them. CDR3 sequence (DNA): TGTGCCAGCAGTTCTACAGGGAGGAGTGGGCAGTTCTTC. Protein product: CASSSTGRSGQFF.

J is TRBJ2-3 and V is TRBV27; TRBD1 matches at 12 bases. This CDR3 is built from 14 residues. J gave up 2 bases and V 11 bases, and 5 bases lay outside the gene matches. CDR1 is MNHEY and CDR2 is SMNVEV in the germline V gene (reference sequence). The CDR3 bases are TGTGCCGTGGGGGACAGGGGGCCCACAGATACGCAGTATTTT. It codes for CAVGDRGPTDTQYF.

There are many counts of this clonotype. The rearrangement joins TRBV9 to TRBJ2-7; 8 bases fit TRBD1. CDR1 and CDR2 from the germline V gene are SGDLS and YYNGEE. CDR3 length equals 14 residues. The J segment lost 3 bases and the V segment lost 4 bases, leaving 6 bases of the junction unmatched. CDR3 DNA sequence: TGTGCCAGCAGCCCAGGGGGCGCGAGCTACGAGCAGTACTTC. Translation: CASSPGGASYEQYF.

This rearrangement joins TRBV7-9 to TRBJ2-7, with 10 bases that match TRBD1. Germline CDR1 is SEHNR and CDR2 is FQNEAQ (reference sequence). The length of the CDR3 is 14 residues. J was trimmed by 4 bases and V by 7 bases; bases with no gene match: 7. CDR3 nucleotide sequence: TGTGCCAGCAACCTGGCGGGACAGGGGTACGAGCAGTACTTC. This translates into CASNLAGQGYEQYF. The whole variable domain, remainder taken from reference TRBV7-9 and TRBJ2-7, is DTGVSQNPRHKITKRGQNVTFRCDPISEHNRLYWYRQTLGQGPEFLTYFQNEAQLEKSRLLSDRFSAERPKGSFSTLEIQRTEQGDSAMYLCASNLAGQGYEQYFGPGTRLTVT.

This clonotype was seen a few times. A read error may produce the germline difference seen at one junction end. This rearrangement joins TRBV7-6 to TRBJ2-3; no clear D. The CDR3 runs to 11 residues. Germline V gives CDR1 SGHVS, CDR2 FNYEAQ. The CDR3 DNA is TGTGTCAGCAGCTTGGTAGATACGCAGTATTTT. Translation gives CVSSLVDTQYF.

This clonotype came up many times. The V and J genes are TRBV18 and TRBJ2-1; TRBD2 agrees at 7 bases. There are 14 residues in the CDR3. From germline, CDR1 is KGHSH and CDR2 LQKENI. V shed 5 bases, J shed 8 bases, and the junction held 9 bases outside the gene matches. The CDR3 nucleotides are TGTGCCAGCTCAGCCCAGCGGGAAAAGGATGAGCAGTTCTTC. Its protein is CASSAQREKDEQFF.

J is TRBJ2-2 and V is TRBV19, with 9 nucleotides matching TRBD2. The germline CDR1 and CDR2 sequences are LNHDA and SQIVND (reference sequence). Trimming took 11 bases from V and 7 from J; bases not matched to a gene: 14. CDR3 length equals 15 residues. CDR3 in amino acids: CAGGGSGRSGGELFF. CDR3 nucleotide sequence: TGTGCCGGAGGGGGTAGCGGGAGATCTGGCGGGGAGCTGTTTTTT.

This clonotype was observed at least ten times. The rearrangement joins TRBV2 to TRBJ2-3; no clear D gene. The V end was cut by 5 bases, the J end by 5 bases, with 11 bases between. The CDR3 extends over 13 amino acids. Germline CDR1 is SNHLY and CDR2 is FYNNEI. The CDR3 protein is CASSLERRDTQYF. The CDR3 nucleotides read TGTGCCAGCAGTCTCGAGAGAAGAGATACGCAGTATTTT.

The rearrangement joins TRBV5-1 to TRBJ2-1; 7 bases are a match to TRBD2. Germline V gives CDR1 SGHRS, CDR2 YFSETQ. J was trimmed by 6 bases and V by 6 bases; bases with no gene match: 6. The CDR3 is 13 amino acids. CDR3 DNA sequence: TGCGCCAGCAAGGAGTGGGAGGGCAATGAGCAGTTCTTC. Its protein product is CASKEWEGNEQFF.

This clonotype was recorded at least ten times. The chain joins TRBV18 to TRBJ2-5; D possibly corresponds to TRBD2 (5 bases). Per the germline V gene, CDR1 is KGHSH and CDR2 is LQKENI. Between the trimmed V and J ends, which lost 8 bases and 1 base, there was a span of 11 bases. The CDR3 is 13 residues long. For the CDR3, the DNA is TGTGCCAGCAGCGGTATCGCCCAAGAGACCCAGTACTTC. Translating it yields CASSGIAQETQYF.

The V call is TRBV18, the J call TRBJ2-3; tentatively, D is TRBD1 (6 bases). Germline loops: CDR1 KGHSH, CDR2 LQKENI. CDR3 length equals 14 residues. Trimming stripped 3 bases from V and 2 bases from J, with 9 bases between. CDR3: CASSPRGDTDTQYF. Written as DNA, the CDR3 is TGTGCCAGCTCACCCAGGGGTGACACAGATACGCAGTATTTT.

This clonotype was seen many times. This chain joins TRBV5-6 and TRBJ2-7; D not certain. Looked up from germline, CDR1 is SGHDT and CDR2 is YYEEEE. The CDR3 runs to 14 residues. V dropped 0 bases and J dropped 1 base, with 8 bases sitting between them. The CDR3 reads CASSLGISSYEQYF. The CDR3 DNA reads as TGTGCCAGCAGCTTGGGCATCAGTTCCTACGAGCAGTACTTC. Using reference TRBV5-6 and TRBJ2-7 for the parts outside the CDR3, the full variable domain is DAGVTQSPTHLIKTRGQQVTLRCSPKSGHDTVSWYQQALGQGPQFIFQYYEEEERQRGNFPDRFSGHQFPNYSSELNVNALLLGDSALYLCASSLGISSYEQYFGPGTRLTVT.